The T cell receptor beta chain under discussion was sequenced for a study of blood T cells in healthy people across ages. The CDR3 is 12 residues long. Germline CDR1 reads SGHDN; CDR2 reads FVKESK. Trimming removed 1 base at V and 7 bases at J, with 5 bases between. Study-wide results and limits: Measured against age, TCR beta diversity per million T cells decreased in a roughly linear manner.

This clonotype turned up a few times. No antigen is known for it. A J-beta primer mix and a sample-barcoded 5' primer were used in a second PCR of about 6 to 12 cycles. TCRdb recomputed calls from the 5' RACE reads with MiXCR, one row per CDR3 protein. The data show about 730,000 distinct CDR3 sequences, roughly 47% seen once. This clonotype originated in a woman aged 55-75 years in good health. The sample consisted of blood. This sequence joins TRBV14 and TRBJ2-1; D is ambiguous. CDR3 sequence: CASSQVRNEQFF. The CDR3 DNA sequence: TGTGCCAGCAGCCAAGTCCGAAATGAGCAGTTCTTC.